This T cell receptor beta chain is drawn from a study of identical twins (dated by TCRdb to between 2015 and 2016). As for the study more broadly: TCR alpha and beta repertoires from monozygotic twins, unrelated adults of various ages and cord blood were deep-sequenced to test whether fetal clonotypes persist. To rule out contamination, replicate twin experiments were performed at different times with different library preparation protocols. On the study overall, not on this receptor specifically: Invariant T cells such as MAIT and iNKT could partly confound zero-insertion analyses, though diverse VJ usage argued against this for most clonotypes. Abundant cord blood beta clonotypes carried fewer insertions; young adult naive repertoires showed a weaker similar trend, while memory repertoires showed none. Out-of-frame TCR alpha sequences shared between twins showed an excess of low generation-probability sequences compared with coincidental sharing between unrelated individuals. A weaker excess of twin sharing was found in beta out-of-frame sequences because the signal-to-noise ratio was lowered by fewer shared sequences. Because the same donors could not be followed over many years, the conclusions depended on cross-sectional statistical analysis. In monozygotic twins, recombination models systematically underestimated out-of-frame TCR alpha sharing, but the models matched the sharing seen between unrelated individuals.

The library came from 5' RACE. TCRdb records Illumina HiSeq 2000 as the sequencer. Template switching introduced a universal primer binding site; the final cDNA contained a unique molecular identifier, enabling accurate counting of TCR cDNA molecules. First-strand cDNA for TCR alpha and beta chains was synthesized from specific primers in the conserved constant-segment region. To control for contamination, each cDNA library was double barcoded with a SMART-Mk sample barcode plus Illumina barcodes. TruSeq adapter sequences and Illumina sample barcodes were added in two successive PCR steps. TCR alpha and beta cDNA libraries were sequenced on the Illumina HiSeq platform with custom primers. Under the source paper's analysis protocol: Unique molecular identifiers were extracted from raw reads with MiGEC, and CDR3 positions were determined with MiXCR. Recombination models were inferred per individual with the repgenHMM and IGoR tools using an EM algorithm. The tcR package in R was used for shared clonotype analysis, with sharing normalized by the product of cloneset sizes. Out-of-frame nonproductive sequences were analyzed to study raw recombination free of thymic and clonal selection effects. TCRdb applied fastp at Q25 and MiXCR to the public reads, then kept only in-frame beta chains. Here each entry gathers all rows of one CDR3 protein and keeps the most common genes and DNA. V and J calls and clone size were set by TCRdb, not the authors. For this sample the table gives around 250,000 distinct CDR3 sequences, of which around 7% were detected only once. The top ten hold roughly 3.7% of the sample.

Trimming at the junction amounts to 5 bases on V and 6 bases on J, and the germline ends lie 14 bases apart. The CDR3 runs 14 amino acids, cysteine and phenylalanine included. Only CDR3 DNA is held: 42 bases, read in frame from base 1. The CDR1 and CDR2 encoded by the germline V gene are SGHRS and YFSETQ. Only healthy Caucasian donors were included. The twin cohort comprised three pairs of female monozygotic twins, all aged roughly 18 to 29 years. Using Miltenyi CD45RO+ enrichment and human naive T-cell isolation kits, memory (CD45RO+) and naive T cells were isolated from PBMC. This clonotype has a count of ten or more. It lacks a known antigen. Per-base quality was not reported, and no clone a single base away is much larger than it. This sample also appeared in a second study, on yellow fever vaccine responses in identical twins. From that second study: The authors reported that the T cell response to vaccination in identical twins appeared partly convergent and partly personalized. In the study, vaccine-responding T cell clones were precisely tracked in identical twins.

Recombination linked TRBV5-1 to TRBJ2-2, with the D call perhaps TRBD1 or TRBD2, each one matching 5 bases. This sequence was found in a woman younger than 35 in good health. Sequencing was done on a sample of memory (CD45RO+) T cells sorted from blood. The cell subset or site label corresponds to: CD45RO+ enriched T cells. The CDR3 is CASSRGTSAGELFF. The DNA sequence is TGCGCCAGCAGTCGGGGCACCTCGGCCGGGGAGCTGTTTTTT.